A selection of T cell receptor beta chains follows, all from one sample in a study of blood T cell repertoires in COVID-19. Libraries were prepared by immunoSEQ multiplex PCR; TCRdb keeps only in-frame clonotypes and omits some of them. The sample shows about 350,000 clones, roughly 87% of them seen only once. The sequenced material came from peripheral blood. Source of these receptors: a woman aged 55-75 years with COVID-19, enrolled during active disease. Each CDR3 is given with its conserved first and last residue. The D gene is left open where the match is weak. Rows may omit the clone size; those that give it use once, few, many or a size class.

d_call: .
j_call: TRBJ1-1
clone_size: few
v_call: TRBV19
cdr3_nt: TGTGCCAGTAGTAAAGACGATGCCGGGAGCACTGAAGCTTTCTTT
cdr3_aa: CASSKDDAGSTEAFF

d_call: .
j_call: TRBJ1-4
clone_size: .
v_call: TRBV3-1/TRBV3-2
cdr3_nt: TGTGCCAGCAGCAAACAGGGAAGAGAAAAACTGTTTTTT
cdr3_aa: CASSKQGREKLFF

d_call: TRBD2
j_call: TRBJ2-3
clone_size: .
v_call: TRBV28
cdr3_nt: TGTGCCAGCAGTCAGCCCCGGGGGGGCGCAGATACGCAGTATTTT
cdr3_aa: CASSQPRGGADTQYF

d_call: TRBD1
j_call: TRBJ1-2
clone_size: .
v_call: TRBV5-1
cdr3_nt: TGCGCCAGCAGCCGGGACAGTCCTAACTATGGCTACACCTTC
cdr3_aa: CASSRDSPNYGYTF

d_call: .
j_call: TRBJ1-4
clone_size: .
v_call: TRBV19
cdr3_nt: TGTGCCAGTAGCAAGCTCCCCGGGGAAAAACTGTTTTTT
cdr3_aa: CASSKLPGEKLFF

d_call: .
j_call: TRBJ1-1
clone_size: .
v_call: TRBV30
cdr3_nt: TGTGCCTGGAGTGCGCCGGACAGATACCGTGAAGCTTTCTTT
cdr3_aa: CAWSAPDRYREAFF

d_call: .
j_call: TRBJ1-6
clone_size: .
v_call: TRBV2
cdr3_nt: TGTGCCAGCAAGGCGAGGAATACCTATAATTCACCCCTCCACTTT
cdr3_aa: CASKARNTYNSPLHF

d_call: .
j_call: TRBJ1-1
clone_size: .
v_call: TRBV19
cdr3_nt: TGTGCCAGCGGATCAGGCTCCCACCTACGGAACACTGAAGCTTTCTTT
cdr3_aa: CASGSGSHLRNTEAFF

d_call: TRBD1
j_call: TRBJ2-7
clone_size: .
v_call: TRBV6-1
cdr3_nt: TGTGCCAGCAGGTCCCCGGGACAGGGCTCCTACGAGCAGTACTTC
cdr3_aa: CASRSPGQGSYEQYF

d_call: .
j_call: TRBJ1-2
clone_size: .
v_call: TRBV27
cdr3_nt: TGTGCCAGCAGTTTATCGCCAGGGAACTATGGCTACACCTTC
cdr3_aa: CASSLSPGNYGYTF

d_call: TRBD1
j_call: TRBJ1-2
clone_size: many
v_call: TRBV3-1/TRBV3-2
cdr3_nt: TGTGCCAGCAGCCAAGATCGGGACAGGGAGCTATCAGGCTACACCTTC
cdr3_aa: CASSQDRDRELSGYTF

d_call: .
j_call: TRBJ1-2
clone_size: .
v_call: TRBV7-9
cdr3_nt: TGTGCCAGCAGCTTAGGAGTAGCGACGGACGGCTACACCTTC
cdr3_aa: CASSLGVATDGYTF

d_call: .
j_call: TRBJ1-4
clone_size: .
v_call: TRBV7-9
cdr3_nt: TGTGCCAGCAGCCCAGCAGGGGTTACTAATGAAAAACTGTTTTTT
cdr3_aa: CASSPAGVTNEKLFF

d_call: .
j_call: TRBJ1-2
clone_size: .
v_call: TRBV3-1/TRBV3-2
cdr3_nt: TGTGCCAGCAGCCAAGTTCAAGGACTCTTGTTCGAGGGCTACACCTTC
cdr3_aa: CASSQVQGLLFEGYTF

d_call: TRBD1
j_call: TRBJ2-1
clone_size: .
v_call: TRBV7-3
cdr3_nt: TGTGCCAGCAGCTTACTACAGGGGGGCTACAATGAGCAGTTCTTC
cdr3_aa: CASSLLQGGYNEQFF

d_call: .
j_call: TRBJ2-5
clone_size: .
v_call: TRBV16
cdr3_nt: TGTGCCAGCAGCCCACAGGCTTTTTTGGAGACCCAGTACTTC
cdr3_aa: CASSPQAFLETQYF

d_call: .
j_call: TRBJ1-6
clone_size: .
v_call: TRBV9
cdr3_nt: TGTGCCAGCAGCTTTACGGTGGAGGTTAATTCACCCCTCCACTTT
cdr3_aa: CASSFTVEVNSPLHF

d_call: TRBD1
j_call: TRBJ1-3
clone_size: .
v_call: TRBV15
cdr3_nt: TGTGCCACCAGCAGCCGACCGACAGGGATTGGAAACACCATATATTTT
cdr3_aa: CATSSRPTGIGNTIYF

d_call: TRBD1
j_call: TRBJ1-1
clone_size: .
v_call: TRBV2
cdr3_nt: TGTGCCAGCCCTAGACAGGGGCTGAACACTGAAGCTTTCTTT
cdr3_aa: CASPRQGLNTEAFF

d_call: TRBD1
j_call: TRBJ1-2
clone_size: once
v_call: TRBV6-1
cdr3_nt: TGTGCCAGCAGTGAAGGGACAGGGAGAAACTATGGCTACACCTTC
cdr3_aa: CASSEGTGRNYGYTF

d_call: TRBD2
j_call: TRBJ2-2
clone_size: .
v_call: TRBV7-8
cdr3_nt: TGTGCCAGCAGCCTAAGGACTAGCGGGGGGAAGATGGCCGGGGAGCTGTTTTTT
cdr3_aa: CASSLRTSGGKMAGELFF

d_call: .
j_call: TRBJ2-2
clone_size: .
v_call: TRBV9
cdr3_nt: TGTGCCAGCAGCGTAAAGGGGGACACCGGGGAGCTGTTTTTT
cdr3_aa: CASSVKGDTGELFF

d_call: TRBD1
j_call: TRBJ1-2
clone_size: .
v_call: TRBV24-1
cdr3_nt: TGTGCCACCAGTGAGGGGGACAGGGGATGGAGTGGCTACACCTTC
cdr3_aa: CATSEGDRGWSGYTF

d_call: TRBD1
j_call: TRBJ1-1
clone_size: .
v_call: TRBV27
cdr3_nt: TGTGCCAGCAGCCCAGGGGGAACATACACTGAAGCTTTCTTT
cdr3_aa: CASSPGGTYTEAFF

d_call: .
j_call: TRBJ1-6
clone_size: .
v_call: TRBV2
cdr3_nt: TGTGCCAGCAGTGAAGCAGGACACCTTAATTCACCCCTCCACTTT
cdr3_aa: CASSEAGHLNSPLHF

d_call: .
j_call: TRBJ2-1
clone_size: .
v_call: TRBV6-6
cdr3_nt: TGTGCCAGCAGCCCCGGTGGGACAAACTACAATGAGCAGTTCTTC
cdr3_aa: CASSPGGTNYNEQFF

d_call: .
j_call: TRBJ2-5
clone_size: .
v_call: TRBV3-1/TRBV3-2
cdr3_nt: TGTGCCAGCAGGGCCGAAGGGGCCCTCCAAGAGACCCAGTACTTC
cdr3_aa: CASRAEGALQETQYF

d_call: TRBD1
j_call: TRBJ2-1
clone_size: .
v_call: TRBV7-6
cdr3_nt: TGTGCCAGCAGCTCGGGACAGGTCCCATACAATGAGCAGTTCTTC
cdr3_aa: CASSSGQVPYNEQFF

d_call: .
j_call: TRBJ1-2
clone_size: .
v_call: TRBV18
cdr3_nt: TGTGCCAGCTCACCCCCGGACAGCCTCATTGGTTATGGCTACACCTTC
cdr3_aa: CASSPPDSLIGYGYTF

d_call: TRBD2
j_call: TRBJ2-1
clone_size: .
v_call: TRBV5-6
cdr3_nt: TGTGCCAGCAGCTTTTTGGCGGGGGGGAATGAGCAGTTCTTC
cdr3_aa: CASSFLAGGNEQFF

d_call: TRBD1
j_call: TRBJ2-3
clone_size: .
v_call: TRBV19
cdr3_nt: TGTGCCAGTAGTATCGGCACAGGGGGGACAGATACGCAGTATTTT
cdr3_aa: CASSIGTGGTDTQYF

d_call: TRBD2
j_call: TRBJ2-2
clone_size: .
v_call: TRBV7-8
cdr3_nt: TGTGCCAGCAGATCAAGACTAGCCAGCACCGGGGAGCTGTTTTTT
cdr3_aa: CASRSRLASTGELFF

d_call: .
j_call: TRBJ2-6
clone_size: .
v_call: TRBV5-1
cdr3_nt: TGCGCCAGCAGCTTGGTAGCTTCCTCTGGGGCCAACGTCCTGACTTTC
cdr3_aa: CASSLVASSGANVLTF

d_call: TRBD1
j_call: TRBJ1-5
clone_size: .
v_call: TRBV10-3
cdr3_nt: TGTGCCATCAGTAGCACAGGGGATAGTCAGCCCCAGCATTTT
cdr3_aa: CAISSTGDSQPQHF

d_call: .
j_call: TRBJ1-2
clone_size: .
v_call: TRBV5-5
cdr3_nt: TGTGCCAGCAGCTTAGGCAATGGCCAGGGGGGCTACACCTTC
cdr3_aa: CASSLGNGQGGYTF

d_call: .
j_call: TRBJ1-5
clone_size: .
v_call: TRBV15
cdr3_nt: TGTGCCACCAGCAGAGATCCCAGGGTGCAGCCCCAGCATTTT
cdr3_aa: CATSRDPRVQPQHF

d_call: TRBD2
j_call: TRBJ2-1
clone_size: few
v_call: TRBV18
cdr3_nt: TGTGCCAGCTCATCCCGACTAGCGGGGGGCGATGAGCAGTTCTTC
cdr3_aa: CASSSRLAGGDEQFF

d_call: .
j_call: TRBJ1-2
clone_size: .
v_call: TRBV6-5
cdr3_nt: TGTGCCAGCAGTTACTTTGGGCCGACATCTAACTATGGCTACACCTTC
cdr3_aa: CASSYFGPTSNYGYTF

d_call: TRBD1
j_call: TRBJ1-3
clone_size: .
v_call: TRBV28
cdr3_nt: TGTGCCAGCAGTCTAATAGGGACAGGGAGGAGCTCTGGAAACACCATATATTTT
cdr3_aa: CASSLIGTGRSSGNTIYF

d_call: .
j_call: TRBJ1-2
clone_size: .
v_call: TRBV5-1
cdr3_nt: TGCGCCAGCAGCTTCGAGGGCCGTCTGGGGACCTTC
cdr3_aa: CASSFEGRLGTF

d_call: .
j_call: TRBJ1-1
clone_size: .
v_call: TRBV5-1
cdr3_nt: TGCGCCAGTTGGCTCGCTTCGAACACTGAAGCTTTCTTT
cdr3_aa: CASWLASNTEAFF